The clone carrying this T cell receptor beta chain came up many times. The library protocol tagged individual cDNA molecules with unique molecular identifiers. MiXCR, run by TCRdb on the 5' RACE reads, gives a single entry per CDR3 protein. Among 60,000 or so distinct CDR3 sequences listed, about an eighth were seen once. The source of the sample is a study of early T cells in non-severe SARS-CoV-2 infection. Germline V gene lookup returns CDR1 SGHRS and CDR2 YFSETQ. V was pared by 4 bases and J by 3 bases, with 10 bases between. The CDR3 contains 13 residues. This receptor was taken from an adult who was a healthcare worker with PCR-confirmed SARS-CoV-2 infection or an uninfected control (not recorded which). The chain links TRBV5-1 to TRBJ2-5, with no clear D. The specimen was whole blood. CDR3 loop: CASSTAAKETQYF. CDR3 sequence (DNA): TGCGCCAGCAGCACAGCAGCGAAAGAGACCCAGTACTTC. The full variable domain, rest sourced from reference TRBV5-1 and TRBJ2-5, is KAGVTQTPRYLIKTRGQQVTLSCSPISGHRSVSWYQQTPGQGLQFLFEYFSETQRNKGNFPGRFSGRQFSNSRSEMNVSTLELGDSALYLCASSTAAKETQYFGPGTRLLVL.